This T cell receptor (beta chain) comes out of a study of blood T cells in healthy people across ages. There are 14 residues in the CDR3. The ends lost 7 bases at V and 2 bases at J; junction bases unmatched: 7. CDR1 is SEHNR, CDR2 FQNEAQ, per germline (reference sequence). The authors ran a second PCR of about 6 to 12 cycles using a sample-barcoded 5' primer and a J-beta primer mix. TCRdb reanalysed the 5' RACE reads using MiXCR and keeps one entry per CDR3 protein. The data hold more than 500,000 distinct CDR3 sequences, with 27% observed a single time. This clonotype was seen only a few times. Its cognate antigen is unknown. Points from the study as a whole: Whereas aged donors had fewer naive CD4+ cells, long-lived donors had more of them and higher diversity. Expanded clonotype shifts may have been confounded, as the donors had an unknown CMV status.

Source material: blood. The chain employs TRBV7-9 and TRBJ1-1; the match to TRBD1 covers 7 bases. The sequence was obtained from a woman aged 70-85 years in good health. The CDR3: CASTRGDRNTEAFF. The DNA for the CDR3 is TGTGCCAGCACCCGGGGGGACAGAAACACTGAAGCTTTCTTT.